Each of the 11 T cell receptor beta chains below was sequenced from the same sample in a study of blood T cell repertoires in COVID-19. The method was immunoSEQ multiplex PCR; TCRdb's version includes in-frame clones alone and lacks a portion of them. The table shows hundreds of thousands of clones, with about 91% occurring only once. Sequencing used peripheral blood. The receptors stem from a woman in her thirties with COVID-19, enrolled during active disease.

The rearrangement joins TRBV2 to TRBJ2-1; 11 bases are shared with TRBD2. The CDR3 is 15 amino acids. CDR1 SNHLY and CDR2 FYNNEI come from the germline V gene. The V and J ends lost 6 bases and 8 bases, in that order; junction bases with no gene match: 9. Here the CDR3 DNA reads TGTGCCAGCAGATTTAGCGGGAGGGGTAGCGATGAGCAGTTCTTC. It specifies CASRFSGRGSDEQFF. The variable domain in full, with the rest retrieved from reference TRBV2 and TRBJ2-1, is EPEVTQTPSHQVTQMGQEVILRCVPISNHLYFYWYRQILGQKVEFLVSFYNNEISEKSEIFDDQFSVERPDGSNFTLKIRSTKLEDSAMYFCASRFSGRGSDEQFFGPGTRLTVL.

V usage is TRBV19 and J usage is TRBJ2-7, with 8 bases that match TRBD1. The CDR3 has 15 residues. Unmatched junction bases numbered 10, after V lost 4 bases and J lost 5 bases. CDR1 and CDR2 from the germline V gene are LNHDA and SQIVND (reference sequence). The CDR3 reads CASSTRGRGSHEQYV. CDR3 in DNA: TGTGCCAGTAGTACCAGGGGGCGCGGTAGCCACGAGCAGTACGTC.

The chain uses TRBV19 and TRBJ2-2; TRBD1 agrees at 9 bases. This CDR3 region has 13 residues. CDR1 LNHDA and CDR2 SQIVND come from the germline V gene (reference sequence). V lost 6 bases to trimming and J lost 7 bases; unmatched junction nucleotides: 3. The CDR3 DNA sequence: TGTGCCAGTAGCACAGGGGGCAGCGGGGAGCTGTTTTTT. This sequence encodes CASSTGGSGELFF.

The genes are TRBV7-6 and TRBJ2-1; the match to TRBD2 covers 11 bases. This CDR3 has 22 amino acids. With 0 bases clipped from V and 0 bases from J, the junction kept 16 bases outside the gene matches. CDR1 and CDR2 from the germline V gene are SGHVS and FNYEAQ. The CDR3 region has the DNA TGTGCCAGCAGCTTAGCCAGGCGGCTAGCGGGAGGCACCGGTAGCTCCTACAATGAGCAGTTCTTC. It translates to CASSLARRLAGGTGSSYNEQFF.

This chain connects TRBV2 to TRBJ2-6, with D maybe TRBD2 (5 bases). Trimming cost V 3 bases and J 0 bases, with 12 bases left between them. The CDR3 extends over 17 amino acids. CDR1 is SNHLY, CDR2 FYNNEI, per germline. CDR3 coding DNA: TGTGCCAGCAGTGACGTTGGGAGCCGCTCTGGGGCCAACGTCCTGACTTTC. Residues: CASSDVGSRSGANVLTF.

V is TRBV7-2 and J is TRBJ1-3; D remains unclear. Germline assignment: CDR1 SGHTA and CDR2 FQGNSA. CDR3 length: 14 residues. Trimming cost V 5 bases and J 4 bases, with 12 bases left between them. CDR3 bases: TGTGCCAGCAGCCTGGAGGCTTCCGGAAACACCATATATTTT. This sequence encodes CASSLEASGNTIYF.

This rearrangement joins TRBV11-2 to TRBJ2-1; D is unresolved. Trimming left V 1 base short and J 5 bases short, with 12 bases between. Germline loops: CDR1 SGHAT, CDR2 FQNNGV. The CDR3 has 15 residues. The CDR3 DNA is TGTGCCAGCAGCTTAGGAATTCTCACAAACAATGAGCAGTTCTTC. Its translation: CASSLGILTNNEQFF.

The rearrangement links TRBV4-3 to TRBJ2-2; tentatively, D is TRBD1 (5 bases). The V end lost 0 bases, the J end lost 1 base, and 15 bases lay between the germline ends. This CDR3 is built from 18 residues. Germline lookup yields CDR1 LGHNA and CDR2 YSLEER. The CDR3, as DNA: TGCGCCAGCAGCCAAGAACGTCTTGGGGCTTGGAACACCGGGGAGCTGTTTTTT. It codes for CASSQERLGAWNTGELFF.

V is TRBV18 and J is TRBJ1-3; a possible D gene is TRBD1 (5 bases). The CDR3 runs 15 residues. V dropped 3 bases and J dropped 3 bases, with 12 bases sitting between them. Germline V gives CDR1 KGHSH, CDR2 LQKENI. CDR3 sequence reads: CASSPGQGSGNTIYF. CDR3 bases: TGTGCCAGCTCACCCGGGCAGGGAAGTGGAAACACCATATATTTT.

This clone was counted a few times. The chain combines TRBV7-8 with TRBJ2-2; D is undetermined. V was pared by 8 bases and J by 0 bases, with 10 bases between. The V gene's germline CDR1 is SGHVS and CDR2 FQNEAQ. The CDR3 extends over 14 amino acids. The CDR3 region is CASSSSPNTGELFF. CDR3 sequence (DNA): TGTGCCAGCTCCTCTAGTCCGAACACCGGGGAGCTGTTTTTT.

The chain links TRBV6-1 to TRBJ2-2; D unclear. Germline V gene data show CDR1 as MNHNS and CDR2 as SASEGT. The CDR3 spans 15 residues. V was trimmed by 0 bases and J by 3 bases, leaving 8 bases between them. CDR3 in DNA: TGTGCCAGCAGTGAAGCGGGCAGCTACACCGGGGAGCTGTTTTTT. Translated, it gives CASSEAGSYTGELFF.